The next 8 T cell receptor beta chains were all read from a single sample in a study of blood T cell repertoires in COVID-19. Profiling relied on immunoSEQ multiplex PCR, and the TCRdb table lists in-frame clones only, not all of them. In the table there are 120,000 or so clones, 83% of which are singletons. Material for sequencing was peripheral blood. Every receptor here comes from a man aged 80 or over with active or convalescent COVID-19.

The chain recombines TRBV5-6 with TRBJ1-1; D call uncertain. Germline CDR1 SGHDT, CDR2 YYEEEE. Between the trimmed V and J ends, which lost 4 bases and 10 bases, there was a span of 14 bases. CDR3 size: 12 residues. CDR3 loop: CASSLSVLPAFF. CDR3 nucleotides: TGTGCCAGCAGCCTGTCGGTACTACCAGCTTTCTTT.

The chain carries TRBV6-5 and TRBJ1-1; tentatively, D is TRBD1 (6 bases). The germline CDR1 and CDR2 sequences are MNHEY and SVGAGI. Trimming took 1 base from V and 0 from J, leaving 12 bases between them. The CDR3 is 16 amino acids. CDR3 DNA sequence: TGTGCCAGCAGTTACTTCAGGGGTAGTATGAACACTGAAGCTTTCTTT. This gives the protein CASSYFRGSMNTEAFF.

This clone appeared a few times. The chain carries TRBV12-3 or TRBV12-4 and TRBJ1-1, with D possibly matching TRBD1 (5 bases). V lost 3 bases and J 7 bases, leaving 12 bases between the germline ends. The CDR3 consists of 13 residues. This CDR3 is CASSFIRVSEAFF. Here the CDR3 DNA reads TGTGCCAGCAGTTTCATCAGGGTGAGTGAAGCTTTCTTT.

In its sample, this clone was seen once. This chain connects TRBV27 to TRBJ1-1; no clear D. This CDR3 comprises 14 residues. Between the trimmed V and J ends, which lost 5 bases and 4 bases, there was a span of 14 bases. Germline assignment: CDR1 MNHEY and CDR2 SMNVEV (reference sequence). The CDR3 sequence: CASSPTSGGTEAFF. The DNA for the CDR3 is TGTGCCAGCAGTCCCACCTCAGGAGGCACTGAAGCTTTCTTT.

This rearrangement joins TRBV12-3 or TRBV12-4 to TRBJ2-7, with D possibly matching TRBD2 (7 bases). With 8 bases removed from V and 4 bases from J, the gap between germline ends came to 15 bases. The CDR3 sequence is 13 residues long. CDR3 protein: CASQEGEGYEQYF. CDR3 in DNA: TGTGCCAGCCAGGAGGGGGAGGGGTACGAGCAGTACTTC.

The chain couples TRBV24-1 to TRBJ2-1; 13 bases match TRBD2. The junction had 10 bases not matched to a gene; V was cut back by 6 bases and J by 9 bases. Germline values: CDR1 KGHDR, CDR2 SFDVKD. The CDR3 extends over 16 amino acids. CDR3 amino acids: CATSRTSGGTALEQFF. CDR3 nucleotide sequence: TGTGCCACCAGTAGGACTAGCGGGGGAACTGCGCTTGAGCAGTTCTTC.

This sequence joins TRBV11-2 and TRBJ2-7, with D perhaps matching TRBD2 (5 bases). Trimming shortened V by 5 bases and J by 5 bases, and 16 bases separated the two germline ends. Germline CDR1 SGHAT, CDR2 FQNNGV. The CDR3 is 14 residues long. CDR3 protein: CASSARLEVHEQYF. The CDR3 DNA is TGTGCCAGCAGCGCACGATTGGAGGTCCACGAGCAGTACTTC.

CDR3 loop: CASRLGGGTDTQYF. The CDR3 DNA reads TGTGCCAGCAGACTTGGCGGGGGCACAGATACGCAGTATTTT. The V and J genes are TRBV14 and TRBJ2-3; D is perhaps TRBD2 (6 bases). V dropped 6 bases and J dropped 1 base, with 11 bases sitting between them. The CDR3 runs to 14 residues. Germline V lookup: CDR1 SGHDN, CDR2 FVKESK.